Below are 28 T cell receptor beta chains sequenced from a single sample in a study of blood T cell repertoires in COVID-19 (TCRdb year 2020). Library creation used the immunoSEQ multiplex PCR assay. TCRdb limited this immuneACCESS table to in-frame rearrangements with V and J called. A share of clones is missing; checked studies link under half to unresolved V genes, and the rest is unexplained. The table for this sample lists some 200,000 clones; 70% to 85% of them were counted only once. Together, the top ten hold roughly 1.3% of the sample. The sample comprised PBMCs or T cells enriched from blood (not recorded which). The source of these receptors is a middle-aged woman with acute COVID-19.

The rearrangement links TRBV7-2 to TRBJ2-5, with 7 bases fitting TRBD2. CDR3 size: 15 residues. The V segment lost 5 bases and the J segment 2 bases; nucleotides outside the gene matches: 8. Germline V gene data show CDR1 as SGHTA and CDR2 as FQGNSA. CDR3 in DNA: TGTGCCAGCAGCCCCCGACCGGGGGGACAAGAGACCCAGTACTTC. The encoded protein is CASSPRPGGQETQYF.

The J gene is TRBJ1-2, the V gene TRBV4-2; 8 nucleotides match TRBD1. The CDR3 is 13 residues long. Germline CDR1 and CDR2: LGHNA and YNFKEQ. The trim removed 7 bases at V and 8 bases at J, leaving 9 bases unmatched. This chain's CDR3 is CASNFQTGAGYTF. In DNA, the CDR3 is TGTGCCAGCAATTTTCAGACAGGGGCAGGCTACACCTTC.

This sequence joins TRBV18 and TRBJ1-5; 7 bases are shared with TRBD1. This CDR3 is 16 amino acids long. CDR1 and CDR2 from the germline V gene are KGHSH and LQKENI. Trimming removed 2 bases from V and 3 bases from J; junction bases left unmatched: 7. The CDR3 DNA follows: TGTGCCAGCTCACCAGAGTTTACAGGGGTCAATCAGCCCCAGCATTTT. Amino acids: CASSPEFTGVNQPQHF.

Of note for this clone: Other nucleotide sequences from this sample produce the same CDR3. The CDR3 spells CASSGTSRDNEQFF. In DNA, the CDR3 is TGTGCCAGCAGTGGTACGAGCCGAGACAATGAGCAGTTCTTC. The chain recombines TRBV2 with TRBJ2-1; no firm D call. The CDR3 contains 14 residues. The germline V gene encodes CDR1 SNHLY and CDR2 FYNNEI. Deletions cut 4 bases from V and 5 bases from J, with 12 bases between.

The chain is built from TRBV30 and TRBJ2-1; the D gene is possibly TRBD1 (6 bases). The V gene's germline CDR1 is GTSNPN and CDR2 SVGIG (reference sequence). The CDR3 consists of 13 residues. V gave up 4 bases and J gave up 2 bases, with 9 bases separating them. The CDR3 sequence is CAWNWDTYNEQFF. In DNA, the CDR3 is TGTGCCTGGAACTGGGACACCTACAATGAGCAGTTCTTC.

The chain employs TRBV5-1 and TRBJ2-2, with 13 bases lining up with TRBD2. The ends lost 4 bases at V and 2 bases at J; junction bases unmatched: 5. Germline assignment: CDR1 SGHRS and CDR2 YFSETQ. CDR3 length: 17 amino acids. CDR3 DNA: TGCGCCAGCAGCAGGGGACTAGCGGGGCGCAACACCGGGGAGCTGTTTTTT. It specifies CASSRGLAGRNTGELFF.

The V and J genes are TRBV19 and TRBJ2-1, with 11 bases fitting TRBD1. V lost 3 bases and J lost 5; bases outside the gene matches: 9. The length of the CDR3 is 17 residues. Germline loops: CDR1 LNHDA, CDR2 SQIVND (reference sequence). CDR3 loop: CASSISLGTGGNNEQFF. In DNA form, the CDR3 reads TGTGCCAGTAGTATTTCCTTAGGGACAGGGGGGAACAATGAGCAGTTCTTC. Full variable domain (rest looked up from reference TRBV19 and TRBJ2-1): DGGITQSPKYLFRKEGQNVTLSCEQNLNHDAMYWYRQDPGQGLRLIYYSQIVNDFQKGDIAEGYSVSREKKESFPLTVTSAQKNPTAFYLCASSISLGTGGNNEQFFGPGTRLTVL.

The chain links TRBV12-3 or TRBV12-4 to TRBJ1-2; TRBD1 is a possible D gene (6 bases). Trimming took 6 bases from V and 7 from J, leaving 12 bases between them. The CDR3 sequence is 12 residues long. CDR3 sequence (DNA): TGTGCCAGCAGGAACGACAGGACTGGCTACACCTTC. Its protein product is CASRNDRTGYTF.

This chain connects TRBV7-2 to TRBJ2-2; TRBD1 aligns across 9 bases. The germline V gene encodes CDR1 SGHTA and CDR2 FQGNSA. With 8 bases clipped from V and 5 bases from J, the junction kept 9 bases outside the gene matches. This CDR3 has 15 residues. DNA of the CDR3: TGTGCCAGCCGCACCGGGACAGGGAGGACCGGGGAGCTGTTTTTT. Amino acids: CASRTGTGRTGELFF. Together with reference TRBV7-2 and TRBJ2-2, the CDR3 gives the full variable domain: GAGVSQSPSNKVTEKGKDVELRCDPISGHTALYWYRQSLGQGLEFLIYFQGNSAPDKSGLPSDRFSAERTGGSVSTLTIQRTQQEDSAVYLCASRTGTGRTGELFFGEGSRLTVL.

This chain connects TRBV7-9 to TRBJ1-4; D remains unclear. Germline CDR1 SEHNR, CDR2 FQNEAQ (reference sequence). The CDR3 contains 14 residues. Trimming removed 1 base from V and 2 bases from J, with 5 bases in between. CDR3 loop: CASSLGVTNEKLFF. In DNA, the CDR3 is TGTGCCAGCAGCTTAGGCGTGACTAATGAAAAACTGTTTTTT. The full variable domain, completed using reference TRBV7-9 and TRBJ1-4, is DTGVSQNPRHKITKRGQNVTFRCDPISEHNRLYWYRQTLGQGPEFLTYFQNEAQLEKSRLLSDRFSAERPKGSFSTLEIQRTEQGDSAMYLCASSLGVTNEKLFFGSGTQLSVL.

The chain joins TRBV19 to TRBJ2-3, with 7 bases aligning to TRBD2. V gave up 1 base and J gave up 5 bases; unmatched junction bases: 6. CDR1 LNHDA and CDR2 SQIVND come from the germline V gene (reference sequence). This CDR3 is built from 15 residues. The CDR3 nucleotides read TGTGCCAGTAGTATAGGGGGGAGGGCCCAAGATACGCAGTATTTT. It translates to CASSIGGRAQDTQYF. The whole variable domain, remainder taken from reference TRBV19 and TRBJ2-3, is DGGITQSPKYLFRKEGQNVTLSCEQNLNHDAMYWYRQDPGQGLRLIYYSQIVNDFQKGDIAEGYSVSREKKESFPLTVTSAQKNPTAFYLCASSIGGRAQDTQYFGPGTRLTVL.

Here the CDR3 reads CASSRGGGGTEAFF. As DNA, the CDR3 is TGTGCCAGCAGTCGAGGGGGCGGCGGCACTGAAGCTTTCTTT. The V call is TRBV28, the J call TRBJ1-1, with TRBD1 identical over 7 bases. V gave up 5 bases and J gave up 4 bases; unmatched junction bases: 7. Germline CDR1 reads MDHEN; CDR2 reads SYDVKM. The CDR3 consists of 14 residues.

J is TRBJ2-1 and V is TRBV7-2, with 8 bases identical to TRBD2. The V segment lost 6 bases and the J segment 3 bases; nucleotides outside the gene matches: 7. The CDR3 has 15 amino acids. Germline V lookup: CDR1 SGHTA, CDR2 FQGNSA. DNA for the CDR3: TGTGCCAGCAGACCCCAGCGGGGGATCTACAATGAGCAGTTCTTC. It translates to CASRPQRGIYNEQFF.

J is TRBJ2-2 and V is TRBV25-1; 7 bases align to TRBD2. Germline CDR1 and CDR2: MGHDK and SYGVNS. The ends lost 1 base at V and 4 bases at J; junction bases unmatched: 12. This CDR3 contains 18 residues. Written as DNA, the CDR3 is TGTGCCAGCAGTGAATGGGAGGGGATCGCGCGTGGCACCGGGGAGCTGTTTTTT. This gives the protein CASSEWEGIARGTGELFF.

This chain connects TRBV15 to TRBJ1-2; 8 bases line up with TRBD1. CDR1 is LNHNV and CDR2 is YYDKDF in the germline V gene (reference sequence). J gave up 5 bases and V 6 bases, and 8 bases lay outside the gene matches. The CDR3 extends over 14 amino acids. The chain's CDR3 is CATRGQAVGYGYTF. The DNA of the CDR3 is TGTGCCACCAGGGGACAGGCGGTGGGGTATGGCTACACCTTC.

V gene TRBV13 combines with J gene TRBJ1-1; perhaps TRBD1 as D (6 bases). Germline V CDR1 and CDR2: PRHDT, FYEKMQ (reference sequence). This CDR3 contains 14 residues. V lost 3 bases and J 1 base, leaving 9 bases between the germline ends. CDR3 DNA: TGTGCCAGCAGCTTGACAGGTGGGAACACTGAAGCTTTCTTT. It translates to CASSLTGGNTEAFF.

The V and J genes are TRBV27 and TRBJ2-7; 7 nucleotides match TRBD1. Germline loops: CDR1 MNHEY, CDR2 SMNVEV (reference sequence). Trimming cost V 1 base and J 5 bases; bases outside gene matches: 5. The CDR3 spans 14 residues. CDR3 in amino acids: CASSLLTGINEQYF. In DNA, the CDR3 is TGTGCCAGCAGTTTATTGACAGGGATAAACGAGCAGTACTTC.

The chain's CDR3 is CSVVTGGMVTEAFF. In DNA, the CDR3 is TGCAGCGTTGTTACAGGGGGAATGGTCACTGAAGCTTTCTTT. The chain employs TRBV29-1 and TRBJ1-1, with 8 bases matching TRBD1. The CDR3 consists of 14 residues. Per germline, CDR1 SQVTM and CDR2 ANQGSEA. Unmatched junction bases numbered 8, after V lost 4 bases and J lost 4 bases.

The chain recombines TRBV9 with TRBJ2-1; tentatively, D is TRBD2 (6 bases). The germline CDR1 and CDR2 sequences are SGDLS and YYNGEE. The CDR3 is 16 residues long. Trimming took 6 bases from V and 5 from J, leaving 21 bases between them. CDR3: CASNPYPGLGNNEQFF. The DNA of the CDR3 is TGTGCCAGCAACCCCTACCCGGGACTGGGTAACAATGAGCAGTTCTTC.

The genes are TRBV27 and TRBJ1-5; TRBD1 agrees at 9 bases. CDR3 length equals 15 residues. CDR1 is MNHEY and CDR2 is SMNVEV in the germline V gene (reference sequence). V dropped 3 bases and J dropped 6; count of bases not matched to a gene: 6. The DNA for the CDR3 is TGTGCCAGCAGTTTGGGACAGGGTCAGGGTCAGCCCCAGCATTTT. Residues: CASSLGQGQGQPQHF.

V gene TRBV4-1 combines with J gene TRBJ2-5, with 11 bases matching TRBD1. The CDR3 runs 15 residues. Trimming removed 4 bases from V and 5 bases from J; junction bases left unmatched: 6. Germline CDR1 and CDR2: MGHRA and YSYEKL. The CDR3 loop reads CASSLGTGGWETQYF. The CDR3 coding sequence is TGCGCCAGCAGCCTCGGGACAGGGGGGTGGGAGACCCAGTACTTC.

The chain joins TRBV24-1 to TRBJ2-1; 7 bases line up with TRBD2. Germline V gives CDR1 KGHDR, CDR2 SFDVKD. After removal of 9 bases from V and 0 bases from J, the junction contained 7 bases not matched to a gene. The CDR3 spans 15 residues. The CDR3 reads CATSRAGPSYNEQFF. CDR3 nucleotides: TGTGCCACCTCCCGAGCGGGGCCCTCCTACAATGAGCAGTTCTTC.

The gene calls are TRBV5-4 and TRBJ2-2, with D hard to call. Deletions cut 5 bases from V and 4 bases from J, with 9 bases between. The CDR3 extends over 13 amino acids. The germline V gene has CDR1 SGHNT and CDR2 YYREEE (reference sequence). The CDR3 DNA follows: TGTGCCAGCAGTCACCTAGTCACCGGGGAGCTGTTTTTT. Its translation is CASSHLVTGELFF.

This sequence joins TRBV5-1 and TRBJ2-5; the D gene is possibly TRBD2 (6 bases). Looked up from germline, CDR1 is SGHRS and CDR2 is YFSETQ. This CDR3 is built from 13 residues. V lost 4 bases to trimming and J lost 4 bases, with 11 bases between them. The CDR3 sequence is CASSPGVSETQYF. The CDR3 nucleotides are TGCGCCAGCAGCCCGGGAGTTTCAGAGACCCAGTACTTC.

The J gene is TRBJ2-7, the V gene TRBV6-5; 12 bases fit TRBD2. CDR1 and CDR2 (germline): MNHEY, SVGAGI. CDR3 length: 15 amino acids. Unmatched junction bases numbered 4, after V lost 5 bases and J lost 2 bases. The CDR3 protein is CASSRTSGTTYEQYF. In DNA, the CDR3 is TGTGCCAGCAGTCGGACTAGCGGGACGACCTACGAGCAGTACTTC.

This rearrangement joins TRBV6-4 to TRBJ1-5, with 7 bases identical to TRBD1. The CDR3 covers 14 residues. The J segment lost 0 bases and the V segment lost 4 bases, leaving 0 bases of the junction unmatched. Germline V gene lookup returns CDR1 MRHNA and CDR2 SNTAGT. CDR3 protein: CASSGQGSNQPQHF. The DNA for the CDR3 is TGTGCCAGCAGTGGACAGGGTAGCAATCAGCCCCAGCATTTT.

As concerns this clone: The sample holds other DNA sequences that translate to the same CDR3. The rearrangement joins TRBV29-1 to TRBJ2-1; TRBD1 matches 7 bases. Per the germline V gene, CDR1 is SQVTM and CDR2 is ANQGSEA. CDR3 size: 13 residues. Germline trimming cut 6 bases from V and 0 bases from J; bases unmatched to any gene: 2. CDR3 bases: TGCAGCGTGTCAGGGGGCTCCTACAATGAGCAGTTCTTC. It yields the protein CSVSGGSYNEQFF.

The CDR3 coding sequence is TGCGCCACCTCGACAGGGGGCGCATCTGGCTACACCTTC. Residues: CATSTGGASGYTF. This sequence joins TRBV10-2 and TRBJ1-2; 10 bases fit TRBD1. The CDR3 loop spans 13 amino acids. V shed 10 bases and J 7 bases; nucleotides not matched to a gene: 9. Germline V lookup: CDR1 WSHSY, CDR2 SAAADI.